This T cell receptor beta chain was sequenced during a study of T cells after yellow fever vaccination. As regards this clonotype: The antigen remains unidentified.

TCRdb analysed the 5' RACE reads with MiXCR anew, one entry per CDR3 protein. The sample records nearly 550,000 distinct CDR3 sequences, 15% to 20% being singletons. General study points: Once the booster was given, most primary-vaccination clones reappeared, at about 97% for CD4 and approximately 88% for CD8. The study noted that FACS-sorted repertoires could contain abundant clonotypes contaminating from the bulk population. It was a small share of clonotypes that appeared in both CD4 and CD8 compartments.

CDR3 length: 15 residues. Unmatched junction bases numbered 2, after V lost 3 bases and J lost 2 bases. The chain is built from TRBV12-3 or TRBV12-4 and TRBJ2-2, with 8 bases identical to TRBD2. The receptor was isolated from a man aged 30 to 39 who received the YFV17D yellow fever vaccine. Sequences were derived from PBMCs, sampled 15 days after the yellow fever booster vaccination. CDR3 in amino acids: CASSFGLANTGELFF. The CDR3 coding sequence is TGTGCCAGCAGTTTCGGACTAGCTAACACCGGGGAGCTGTTTTTT.